The clone carrying this T cell receptor (beta chain) has ten or more counts. The entry originates in a study of blood T cells in healthy people across ages. The CDR3 spans 13 residues. The V end was cut by 0 bases, the J end by 3 bases, with 6 bases between. Per germline, CDR1 SGDLS and CDR2 YYNGEE. Together with a sample-barcoded 5' primer, a J-beta primer mix was included in a second PCR lasting about 6 to 11 cycles. Researchers report that a template-switch adaptor with 12 random nucleotides tagged each cDNA molecule. TCRdb recomputed calls from the 5' RACE reads with MiXCR, one row per CDR3 protein. This table has around 1,700,000 distinct CDR3 sequences, roughly 27% appearing once.

The receptor comes from a woman between 25 and 40 years old in good health. V usage is TRBV9 and J usage is TRBJ2-5; D gene unclear. Specimen: blood. CDR3 protein: CASSVGLEETQYF. The CDR3 DNA is TGTGCCAGCAGCGTAGGGTTGGAAGAGACCCAGTACTTC. The complete variable domain, with remaining parts taken from reference TRBV9 and TRBJ2-5, reads DSGVTQTPKHLITATGQRVTLRCSPRSGDLSVYWYQQSLDQGLQFLIQYYNGEERAKGNILERFSAQQFPDLHSELNLSSLELGDSALYFCASSVGLEETQYFGPGTRLLVL.